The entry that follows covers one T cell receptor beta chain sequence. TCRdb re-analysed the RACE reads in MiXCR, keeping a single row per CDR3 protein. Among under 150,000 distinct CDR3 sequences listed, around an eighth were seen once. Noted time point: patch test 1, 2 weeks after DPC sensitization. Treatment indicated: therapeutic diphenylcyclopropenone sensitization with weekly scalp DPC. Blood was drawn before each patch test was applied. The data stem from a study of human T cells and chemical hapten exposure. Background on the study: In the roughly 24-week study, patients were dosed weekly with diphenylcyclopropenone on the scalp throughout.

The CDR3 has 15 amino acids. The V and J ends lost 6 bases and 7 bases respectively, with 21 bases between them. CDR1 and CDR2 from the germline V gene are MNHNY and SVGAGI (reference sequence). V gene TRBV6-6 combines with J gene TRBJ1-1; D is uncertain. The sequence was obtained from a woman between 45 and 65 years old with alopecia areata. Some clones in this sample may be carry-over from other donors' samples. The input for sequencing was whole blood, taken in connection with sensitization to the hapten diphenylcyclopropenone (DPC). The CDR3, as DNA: TGTGCCAGCAGCGTGAAGGGTTCAGGCCCGCTTGAAGCTTTCTTT. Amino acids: CASSVKGSGPLEAFF.